These T cell receptor beta chains were read from a single sample in a study of shared clonotypes between healthy human individuals. Assay: immunoSEQ multiplex PCR; the TCRdb copy retains only in-frame clones and omits some. Of approximately 2.3 million clones in the sample, roughly 93% were seen once. Sample: naive CD4+ T cells from PBMCs. These receptors were obtained from a man in his late teens or twenties in good health. Some clones in this sample may be carry-over from other donors' samples. Each CDR3 is given with its conserved first and last residue. Clone size is given for some rows only: seen once, a few or many times, or a class if the clone is expanded.

J: TRBJ2-3
size: .
V: TRBV28
CDR3: CASSLSGVGTQYF

J: TRBJ1-1
size: .
V: TRBV18
CDR3: CASSPNSGGRGATEAFF

J: TRBJ2-3
size: .
V: TRBV11-2
CDR3: CASSRRAGDWGDTQYF

J: TRBJ2-3
size: .
V: TRBV11-3
CDR3: CASSSGGGRADTQYF

J: TRBJ2-1
size: .
V: TRBV18
CDR3: CASSPGVPLGNEQFF

J: TRBJ1-5
size: few
V: TRBV18
CDR3: CASSPGQGSNQPQHF

J: TRBJ2-5
size: .
V: TRBV2
CDR3: CASSGQNQETQYF

J: TRBJ2-1
size: .
V: TRBV6-1
CDR3: CASSELLRTDSYNEQFF

J: TRBJ1-1
size: .
V: TRBV30
CDR3: CAWSVGTNTEAFF

J: TRBJ1-3
size: .
V: TRBV13
CDR3: CASSYRIGGAGNTIYF

J: TRBJ2-7
size: once
V: TRBV23-1
CDR3: CASSQSVATTYEQYF

J: TRBJ1-1
size: .
V: TRBV4-3
CDR3: CASSQERPGTEAFF

J: TRBJ1-2
size: .
V: TRBV9
CDR3: CASSVAPHRTANGYTF

J: TRBJ1-4
size: .
V: TRBV7-9
CDR3: CASSSRGATNEKLFF